The rows below give T cell receptor beta chains drawn from one sample of a study of T-cell memory formation after mild COVID-19. Each CDR3 protein gets one entry after TCRdb re-called the 5' RACE reads with MiXCR. There are about 250,000 distinct CDR3 sequences in the sample; 15% to 17% occur only once, and 2.1% lies in the top ten. The sequenced sample consisted of PBMCs or a T cell subset sorted from them (not recorded which). The source is an adult woman who had mild COVID-19 (a few samples of this study predate the infection). Cell type and time point are not known. CDR3s include the opening cysteine and the closing phenylalanine or tryptophan. The order of the fields is V gene, clone size, J gene, D gene, CDR3 DNA, CDR3 protein. The D gene is left open where the match is weak. The listing skips clone size in some rows; elsewhere it reads once, few, many or a size class.

TRBV7-9	few	TRBJ2-1	.	TGTGCCAGCAGCTTAGACCGGGAATCCGGATACAATGAGCAGTTCTTC	CASSLDRESGYNEQFF
TRBV27	few	TRBJ2-7	TRBD1	TGTGCCAGCAGTAAGCGACAGGGGGCTACCCACGAGCAGTACTTC	CASSKRQGATHEQYF
TRBV3-1	.	TRBJ1-2	TRBD1	TGTGCCAGCAGCCAATGGACAGGGGGCGATGGCTACACCTTC	CASSQWTGGDGYTF
TRBV30	.	TRBJ1-2	.	TGTGCCTGCCCATCGTACGACAGGCGTGGCTACACCTTC	CACPSYDRRGYTF
TRBV2	few	TRBJ1-1	.	TGTGCCAGCGGGGCACGGGGAGAAGCTTTCTTT	CASGARGEAFF
TRBV6-6	.	TRBJ2-3	.	TGTGCCAGCAGTTTGAGCCCAGGGAGAACGCAGTATTTT	CASSLSPGRTQYF
TRBV12-3/TRBV12-4	once	TRBJ2-2	TRBD1	TGTGCCAGCAGCCCAGGGGGTGTGGGCGGGGAGCTGTTTTTT	CASSPGGVGGELFF
TRBV4-1	.	TRBJ2-4	.	TGCGCCAGCAGCCAAGAAACTACAGGGCCCAAAAACATTCAGTACTTC	CASSQETTGPKNIQYF
TRBV11-3	few	TRBJ2-5	TRBD1	TGTGCCAGCAGCTTAGGGGACAGTAAAGAGACCCAGTACTTC	CASSLGDSKETQYF
TRBV27	few	TRBJ1-3	.	TGTGCCAGCCGACAGGTGGGGGTTGGAAACACCATATATTTT	CASRQVGVGNTIYF
TRBV12-3/TRBV12-4	few	TRBJ2-2	TRBD2	TGTGCCAGCAGTTTTGCGGGGGTGTACGGGGAGCTGTTTTTT	CASSFAGVYGELFF
TRBV5-5	few	TRBJ2-1	.	TGTGCCAGCAGCTTAACCAGACAGGAATACAATGAGCAGTTCTTC	CASSLTRQEYNEQFF
TRBV12-3/TRBV12-4	.	TRBJ1-5	TRBD1	TGTGCCAGCAGTCCGGACAGGGTCGGTCAGCCCCAGCATTTT	CASSPDRVGQPQHF
TRBV11-2	many	TRBJ1-1	.	TGTGCCAGCAGCTTAAAGGGAATGAACACTGAAGCTTTCTTT	CASSLKGMNTEAFF
TRBV27	.	TRBJ1-1	TRBD1	TGTGCCAGCAGTTTAGTGGGACAGGGACGTACTGAAGCTTTCTTT	CASSLVGQGRTEAFF
TRBV7-7	.	TRBJ2-7	.	TGTGCCAGCAGCTACGGACAGACCTACGAGCAGTACTTC	CASSYGQTYEQYF
TRBV25-1	many	TRBJ2-5	TRBD2	TGTGCCAGCAGTAGCGGGACTTCCAGGAGGGAGACCCAGTACTTC	CASSSGTSRRETQYF
TRBV27	.	TRBJ2-1	TRBD2	TGTGCCAGCAGGGCTAGCGGGGGGACTGAGCAGTTCTTC	CASRASGGTEQFF
TRBV6-2/TRBV6-3	few	TRBJ2-2	TRBD2	TGTGCCAGCAGCCGATCCCGGACTAGCGGGATTGACACCGGGGAGCTGTTTTTT	CASSRSRTSGIDTGELFF
TRBV7-2	few	TRBJ1-6	TRBD1	TGTGCCAGCAGCCAGGGGGCAAGGAATTCACCCCTCCACTTT	CASSQGARNSPLHF
TRBV6-6	few	TRBJ2-7	.	TGTGCCAGCAGGGACCAGAGAACAGACCGCGAGCAGTACTTC	CASRDQRTDREQYF
TRBV12-3/TRBV12-4	.	TRBJ1-3	TRBD1	TGTGCCAGCAGGGGGACAGCCGTGGACACCATATATTTT	CASRGTAVDTIYF
TRBV12-3/TRBV12-4	.	TRBJ1-3	.	TGTGCCAGCAGTCATCTGGTCCTTCTTGCTGGAAACACCATATATTTT	CASSHLVLLAGNTIYF
TRBV4-1	few	TRBJ1-5	.	TGCGCCAGCAGCTCGGGGTTGGTGAGCAATCAGCCCCAGCATTTT	CASSSGLVSNQPQHF
TRBV5-4	.	TRBJ1-3	.	TGTGCCAGCAGCTTGAACAGGCTTGGAAACACCATATATTTT	CASSLNRLGNTIYF
TRBV9	.	TRBJ2-5	TRBD1	TGTGCCAGCAGCGTAGACAGGGGAGAGACCCAGTACTTC	CASSVDRGETQYF
TRBV15	many	TRBJ2-5	.	TGTGCCACCAGCAGAGATAAGGGACTCGGCGGAGAGACCCAGTACTTC	CATSRDKGLGGETQYF
TRBV6-5	few	TRBJ1-1	.	TGTGCCAGCAGGGTCGGACGTGTGAACACTGAAGCTTTCTTT	CASRVGRVNTEAFF
TRBV12-3/TRBV12-4	.	TRBJ2-5	TRBD1	TGTGCCAGCAGTTTGCGTTCGACAGGGAGAGTCCAAGAGACCCAGTACTTC	CASSLRSTGRVQETQYF
TRBV14	.	TRBJ2-1	TRBD2	TGTGCCAGCAGCTCTGGCCTGACTAGCGGGGGCGAGCAGTTCTTC	CASSSGLTSGGEQFF
TRBV5-1	few	TRBJ2-3	TRBD1	TGCGCCAGCAGCTTGGTAGCCGGACAGGGGGCAGATACGCAGTATTTT	CASSLVAGQGADTQYF
TRBV7-6	.	TRBJ2-3	TRBD1	TGTGCCAGCAGCGACCAGACAGGGGGCGGCACAGATACGCAGTATTTT	CASSDQTGGGTDTQYF
TRBV24-1	few	TRBJ1-2	.	TGTGCCACCAGTGACCTCAGGTCCGGGGGGTATGGCTACACCTTC	CATSDLRSGGYGYTF
TRBV6-2/TRBV6-3	many	TRBJ1-1	.	TGTGCCAGCAGTTACCTTCAGGCCCGCCTGAACACTGAAGCTTTCTTT	CASSYLQARLNTEAFF
TRBV2	few	TRBJ2-2	.	TGTGCCAGCAGTGAACGGACCCCCGGGGAGCTGTTTTTT	CASSERTPGELFF
TRBV27	.	TRBJ1-1	TRBD1	TGTGCCAGCGCGAGGGAGGGGGCGCTTAGTGAAGCTTTCTTT	CASAREGALSEAFF
TRBV10-3	.	TRBJ1-3	.	TGTGCCATCAGTGGAACAGGGCCCGGAAACACCATATATTTT	CAISGTGPGNTIYF
TRBV2	few	TRBJ2-2	TRBD1	TGTGCCAGCAACCGGGACAGGGGAGGCACCGGGGAGCTGTTTTTT	CASNRDRGGTGELFF
TRBV20-1	many	TRBJ2-7	.	TGCAGTGCTTCTACTACCTACGAGCAGTACTTC	CSASTTYEQYF
TRBV5-6	.	TRBJ2-5	TRBD1	TGTGCCAGCAGCTCGATGCTAAACAGGGGGCTGGAGACCCAGTACTTC	CASSSMLNRGLETQYF
TRBV20-1	.	TRBJ2-6	.	TGCAGTGCTAGCCCGGACGGGGCTGGGGCCAACGTCCTGACTTTC	CSASPDGAGANVLTF
TRBV11-2	many	TRBJ2-2	.	TGTGCCAGCAGCTTTACTAGGTTCGGGAACACCGGGGAGCTGTTTTTT	CASSFTRFGNTGELFF
TRBV9	few	TRBJ2-3	.	TGTGCCAGCAGCCTACGACTAGATAGAGATACGCAGTATTTT	CASSLRLDRDTQYF
TRBV4-2	.	TRBJ2-1	.	TGTGCCAGCAACCGGGACCCGAGCTCCTACAATGAGCAGTTCTTC	CASNRDPSSYNEQFF
TRBV7-8	few	TRBJ2-7	TRBD1	TGTGCCAGCAGCCCCCGACAGGGGTACTCCTACGAGCAGTACTTC	CASSPRQGYSYEQYF
TRBV7-2	.	TRBJ2-1	TRBD2	TGTGCCAGCAGCAGACTAGCGAATGAGCAGTTCTTC	CASSRLANEQFF
TRBV30	many	TRBJ1-5	.	TGTGCCTGGAGTGTAAAACCGGCGTTTGCCCAGCCCCAGCATTTT	CAWSVKPAFAQPQHF